These 2 T cell receptor beta chains came from one sample sequenced in a study of blood T cells in healthy people across ages. Next came a second PCR, run for about 7 to 12 cycles, which used a sample-barcoded 5' primer along with a J-beta primer mix. A single record per CDR3 protein comes from TCRdb applying MiXCR to the 5' RACE reads. The sample carries around 2 million distinct CDR3 sequences, about 39% recorded once. The sample was blood. All receptors derive from a human donor in good health.

The chain couples TRBV6-5 to TRBJ2-3; no clear D gene. The V and J ends lost 0 bases and 4 bases respectively, with 8 bases between them. The CDR3 has 14 amino acids. Germline V gives CDR1 MNHEY, CDR2 SVGAGI. The CDR3 loop is CASSYSITSDTQYF. The CDR3 nucleotides are TGTGCCAGCAGTTACTCGATTACCTCAGATACGCAGTATTTT.

The chain has TRBV20-1 and TRBJ2-2; 9 bases fit TRBD2. After removal of 0 bases from V and 0 bases from J, the junction contained 8 bases not matched to a gene. This CDR3 is built from 18 residues. CDR1 DFQATT and CDR2 SNEGSKA come from the germline V gene (reference sequence). CDR3 in amino acids: CSARDRFSGGANTGELFF. Written as DNA, the CDR3 is TGCAGTGCTAGAGATCGGTTTAGCGGGGGAGCGAACACCGGGGAGCTGTTTTTT.